The present T cell receptor beta chain was sequenced within a study of cytomegalovirus exposure and HLA in healthy donors. PCR was performed using 60 Vbeta and 13 Jbeta primers. Assay: immunoSEQ multiplex PCR; the TCRdb copy retains only in-frame clones and omits some. The repertoire has 110,000 to 150,000 clones, 77% of them found once; the top ten carry about 3.7%. Only a few counts were recorded for this clone. Its antigen is unknown. The germline gives CDR1 SGHTA, CDR2 FQGNSA. This CDR3 is 14 amino acids long. Trimming removed 5 bases at V and 7 bases at J, with 18 bases between. Study results and limitations: Within an earlier analysis, most TCR beta V segments proved productive either about 90% or about 30% of the time.

This rearrangement joins TRBV7-2 to TRBJ2-7, with D perhaps TRBD2 (6 bases). The source material was PBMCs. The sequence was obtained from a male donor in good health and CMV-seronegative. The CDR3 loop is CASSRSEGGVEQYF. In DNA, the CDR3 is TGTGCCAGCAGCAGATCGGAGGGCGGGGTTGAGCAGTACTTC.